A single sample gave rise to the 20 T cell receptor beta chains below, sequenced in a study of tumor and adjacent non-tumor tissue in lung cancer. The library came from three nested PCR rounds adapted from ARM-PCR protocols. TCRdb fed the multiplex PCR reads into MiXCR, producing one record per CDR3 protein. The sample holds some 99,000 distinct CDR3 sequences, about 61% seen once. No cell sorting was done before RNA was extracted from the tissue. Distant lung tissue was collected more than 3 cm away from the tumor edge. The sample was distant non-tumor lung tissue. All receptors derive from a man aged 60 to 69 with non-small cell lung cancer.

As to this clonotype: A junction boundary mismatches the germline segment, possibly from a read error. The chain combines TRBV6-6 with TRBJ2-5; D possibly corresponds to TRBD1 (6 bases). The CDR3 loop spans 16 amino acids. Germline CDR1 MNHNY, CDR2 SVGAGI (reference sequence). The CDR3 region has the DNA TGTGCCGGCAGCAGAACAGGGACGGCTACGCAAGAGACCCAGTACTTC. This codes for CAGSRTGTATQETQYF.

Note on this clonotype: Given a much more abundant clone one base away, this may be a read error. The chain couples TRBV6-1 to TRBJ1-6; D call uncertain. Germline V gene lookup returns CDR1 MNHNS and CDR2 SASEGT. The CDR3 has 13 residues. The CDR3 region is CASSGRSNSPPHF. CDR3 DNA sequence: TGTGCCAGCAGTGGCCGAAGTAATTCACCCCCCCACTTT.

Details on this clonotype: The germline gene is not matched at one end of the junction; a read error may be the cause. This chain links TRBV4-1 with TRBJ1-5; no clear D gene. CDR1 and CDR2 from the germline V gene are MGHRA and YSYEKL. The CDR3 loop spans 15 amino acids. The CDR3, as DNA: TGCGTCAGCAACCAAGATATGGGGAGCAATCAGCCCCAGCATTTT. Translated: CVSNQDMGSNQPQHF.

In this sample, this clonotype turned up a few times. One end of the junction is discordant with germline, which a read error may explain. This chain uses TRBV6-5 with TRBJ2-1; D is perhaps TRBD1 (6 bases). The germline V gene has CDR1 MNHEY and CDR2 SVGAGI. The CDR3 has 13 amino acids. The CDR3 loop reads CASSYQRGNEQFF. In nucleotides, the CDR3 is TGCGCCAGCAGTTACCAGAGGGGGAATGAGCAGTTCTTC.

Comments on this clonotype: The germline gene is not matched at one end of the junction; a read error may be the cause. This chain links TRBV12-3 or TRBV12-4 with TRBJ2-1; D may be TRBD2 (6 bases). This CDR3 comprises 13 residues. The CDR3 region has the DNA TGTGTCAGCAGTCTCCAACTTGGCGGGGAGCAGATCTTC. It encodes CVSSLQLGGEQIF.

This clonotype was counted many times. A much larger clone is a single base away; this may be a read error. The rearrangement links TRBV29-1 to TRBJ1-2, with a possible D match to TRBD1 (5 bases). Per the germline V gene, CDR1 is SQVTM and CDR2 is ANQGSEA. The CDR3 sequence is 14 residues long. DNA for the CDR3: TGCAGCGCCTCTAATCCCCAGGGTGGCGAGGGCTACGCCTTC. It specifies CSASNPQGGEGYAF.

A remark on this clonotype: It is likely a read error, because the conserved phenylalanine at the end of the CDR3 is missing. J is TRBJ1-5 and V is TRBV10-3; no definite D call. Per germline, CDR1 ENHRY and CDR2 SYGVKD. This CDR3 contains 16 residues. The CDR3 region has the DNA TGTGCCATCAGCGAGTCGAAGGTAACAGACAATCAGCCCCAGCATATT. Its translation: CAISESKVTDNQPQHI.

For this clonotype: Compared with germline, one end of the junction differs, possibly owing to a read error. This chain uses TRBV5-1 with TRBJ2-7, with D unclear. Germline V gives CDR1 SGHRS, CDR2 YFSETQ. The CDR3 runs to 12 residues. The CDR3, as DNA: TGCGCCAGCAGCTTGGGACATGGCGAGCGGTACTTC. Translation gives CASSLGHGERYF. Using reference TRBV5-1 and TRBJ2-7 for the parts outside the CDR3, the full variable domain is KAGVTQTPRYLIKTRGQQVTLSCSPISGHRSVSWYQQTPGQGLQFLFEYFSETQRNKGNFPGRFSGRQFSNSRSEMNVSTLELGDSALYLCASSLGHGERYFGPGTRLTVT.

In regard to this clonotype: A read error may explain this, as a much larger clone is one base away. The chain joins TRBV5-1 to TRBJ1-2; TRBD1 might be the D (6 bases). This CDR3 region has 13 residues. CDR1 is SGHRS and CDR2 is YFSETQ in the germline V gene. V was pared by 1 base and J by 8 bases, with 12 bases between. The CDR3 bases are TGCGCCAGCAGCTTGTGGGACATGAGCGGCTACACCTTC. Amino acid sequence: CASSLWDMSGYTF.

This clonotype appeared a few times. At one of its ends the junction is not consistent with the germline gene, which may arise from a read error. The chain employs TRBV6-1 and TRBJ2-2; 7 bases line up with TRBD1. The CDR3 is made up of 16 amino acids. The germline V gene has CDR1 MNHNS and CDR2 SASEGT. CDR3 region: CPSSGHRDRCTGELFF. DNA for the CDR3: TGTCCCAGCAGTGGACACCGGGACAGATGCACCGGGGAGCTGTTTTTT.

The chain carries TRBV9 and TRBJ1-1; D not certain. The V gene lost 3 bases and the J gene lost 3 bases, with 15 bases spanning the gap. Looked up from germline, CDR1 is SGDLS and CDR2 is YYNGEE. The CDR3 runs to 15 residues. The CDR3 region has the DNA TGTGCCAGCAGCGCCGAGGAGGAGGTTCACACTGAAGCTTTCTTT. Protein: CASSAEEEVHTEAFF.

V and J are TRBV7-9 and TRBJ2-2, with 10 nucleotides matching TRBD2. Germline CDR1 and CDR2: SEHNR and FQNEAQ (reference sequence). V was clipped by 1 base and J by 8 bases; unmatched bases: 7. CDR3 length: 16 residues. CDR3 residues: CASSLDALAGTGELFF. Written as DNA, the CDR3 is TGTGCCAGCAGCTTAGATGCACTAGCGGGGACAGGGGAGCTGTTTTTT. The variable domain in full, with the rest retrieved from reference TRBV7-9 and TRBJ2-2, is DTGVSQNPRHKITKRGQNVTFRCDPISEHNRLYWYRQTLGQGPEFLTYFQNEAQLEKSRLLSDRFSAERPKGSFSTLEIQRTEQGDSAMYLCASSLDALAGTGELFFGEGSRLTVL.

To note about this clonotype: A much larger clone lies a single base off, so this may be a read error. The chain combines TRBV12-3 or TRBV12-4 with TRBJ2-5, with TRBD1 identical over 8 bases. J gave up 2 bases and V 7 bases, and 6 bases lay outside the gene matches. The CDR3 contains 14 residues. In DNA, the CDR3 is TGTGCCAGCAAGGGACAGGAGGCACAAGAGACCCAGTACTTC. As protein: CASKGQEAQETQYF.

On this clonotype: A junction end diverges from the germline sequence, so it may reflect a read error. The chain uses TRBV6-6 and TRBJ2-3; maybe TRBD1 (6 bases). From germline, CDR1 is MNHNY and CDR2 SVGAGI (reference sequence). CDR3 length: 14 amino acids. In DNA form, the CDR3 reads TGTGCCGGCAGTCTGACAGGCTTCACAGATACGCGGTATTTT. Translating gives CAGSLTGFTDTRYF.

Comments on this clonotype: A single base separates this from a much larger clone, so it may be a read error. The chain employs TRBV19 and TRBJ2-1, with a possible D match to TRBD1 (5 bases). Germline values: CDR1 LNHDA, CDR2 SQIVND (reference sequence). The CDR3 consists of 14 residues. Here the CDR3 reads CVSSILGAYNEQFF. CDR3 in DNA: TGTGTCAGTAGTATCTTAGGGGCCTACAATGAGCAGTTCTTC.

Of note for this clonotype: With a much larger clone just one base away, this may be a read error. The V call is TRBV25-1, the J call TRBJ2-2, with D possibly TRBD2 on 6 matching bases. The CDR3 has 14 amino acids. The germline V gene encodes CDR1 MGHDK and CDR2 SYGVNS. CDR3 bases: TGTGCCAGCAGTGATCTAGCGAAGACCGGGGAGCTGTTTTTT. Translated, it gives CASSDLAKTGELFF.

This chain connects TRBV11-2 to TRBJ2-3; D is unresolved. The CDR3 has 11 amino acids. Germline assignment: CDR1 SGHAT and CDR2 FQNNGV. V was trimmed by 7 bases and J by 5 bases, leaving 7 bases between them. Here the CDR3 reads CASMKGDTQYF. CDR3 coding DNA: TGTGCCAGCATGAAAGGAGATACGCAGTATTTT.

The gene calls are TRBV29-1 and TRBJ1-1, with D perhaps matching TRBD1 (6 bases). V was cut by 8 bases and J by 3 bases, with 19 bases left in between. This CDR3 region has 14 residues. CDR1 SQVTM and CDR2 ANQGSEA come from the germline V gene. The CDR3 loop is CSSQFGDMDTEAFF. The CDR3 region has the DNA TGCAGCTCCCAATTCGGGGACATGGACACTGAAGCTTTCTTT.

This chain uses TRBV5-1 with TRBJ2-5, with D perhaps assigned TRBD1 or TRBD2 (5 bases each). The CDR3 covers 14 residues. Germline V CDR1 and CDR2: SGHRS, YFSETQ. The V end was cut by 6 bases, the J end by 3 bases, with 15 bases between. CDR3 amino acids: CASTVRGVEETQYF. In nucleotides, the CDR3 is TGCGCCAGCACCGTGAGGGGAGTTGAAGAGACCCAGTACTTC.

In its sample, this clonotype was seen a few times. Since a much larger clone is just one base distant, this may be a read error. In DNA, the CDR3 is TGCAGCGTGGGGGAGTTTGGGCAGCCCCAGCGTTTT. It encodes CSVGEFGQPQRF. The rearrangement joins TRBV29-1 to TRBJ1-5; weak D call: TRBD1 (5 bases). The CDR3 consists of 12 residues. The germline gives CDR1 SQVTM, CDR2 ANQGSEA.